A single sample gave rise to the 9 T cell receptor beta chains below, sequenced in a study of blood T cells in healthy people across ages. With a J-beta primer mix and a sample-barcoded 5' primer, a second PCR ran about 7 to 11 cycles. TCRdb re-derived calls from the 5' RACE reads in MiXCR, one entry per CDR3 protein. The table shows roughly 860,000 distinct CDR3 sequences, with under 80% occurring only once. Sequencing used blood. Receptors were obtained from a man aged 30-40 years in good health.

At least ten counts were recorded for this clonotype. Written as DNA, the CDR3 is TGCAGTGCTAGTGGAAGGGTGGGAGGACTCTACAATGAGCAGTTCTTC. As protein: CSASGRVGGLYNEQFF. The chain recombines TRBV20-1 with TRBJ2-1; possible D gene TRBD2, 6 bases. The CDR3 spans 16 residues. Germline CDR1 is DFQATT and CDR2 is SNEGSKA (reference sequence). Trimming took off 3 bases at V and 3 bases at J, with 18 bases between the two ends.

The V gene is TRBV5-5, the J gene TRBJ2-1; tentative D call: TRBD2 (7 bases). This CDR3 is built from 16 residues. CDR1 is SGHKS, CDR2 YYEKEE, per germline (reference sequence). V gave up 6 bases and J gave up 10 bases, with 26 bases separating them. The DNA for the CDR3 is TGTGCCAGCACCATAGGGGGGCTACGGGGGGCCCGGGAGCAGTTCTTC. This codes for CASTIGGLRGAREQFF.

CDR3 residues: CSASGPSKKGFATQYF. CDR3 sequence (DNA): TGCAGTGCTAGCGGACCGTCCAAAAAGGGGTTCGCTACGCAGTATTTT. The chain has TRBV20-1 and TRBJ2-3; D is possibly TRBD1 (5 bases). The CDR3 consists of 16 residues. In germline, CDR1 is DFQATT, CDR2 SNEGSKA (reference sequence). The V end lost 3 bases, the J end lost 8 bases, and 24 bases lay between the germline ends.

This clonotype was picked up one time. This chain uses TRBV5-1 with TRBJ2-7, with TRBD2 matching over 7 bases. Germline V gene sequence: CDR1 SGHRS, CDR2 YFSETQ. The CDR3 length is 14 residues. Trimming removed 1 base from V and 2 bases from J; junction bases left unmatched: 3. The DNA of the CDR3 is TGCGCCAGCAGCTTGACTAGCGAGACCTACGAGCAGTACTTC. Its translation: CASSLTSETYEQYF.

The gene calls are TRBV12-3 or TRBV12-4 and TRBJ2-3; D possibly matches TRBD1 or TRBD2 (5 bases each). The V and J ends lost 1 base and 3 bases respectively, with 11 bases between them. The CDR3 contains 15 residues. CDR3 sequence (DNA): TGTGCCAGCAGTTTAGATGGGACGGAGACAGATACGCAGTATTTT. Its protein is CASSLDGTETDTQYF.

The gene calls are TRBV7-2 and TRBJ2-4; D remains unclear. Germline V gives CDR1 SGHTA, CDR2 FQGNSA. V was cut by 2 bases and J by 13 bases, with 9 bases left in between. This CDR3 comprises 11 residues. CDR3 coding DNA: TGTGCCAGCAGCTTATGGGAAGAGCAGTACTTC. This encodes CASSLWEEQYF.

The V gene is TRBV6-2 or TRBV6-3, the J gene TRBJ1-5; no definite D call. The germline CDR1 and CDR2 sequences are MNHEY and SVGEGT. V was clipped by 0 bases and J by 6 bases, with 12 bases between them. This CDR3 contains 15 residues. The DNA of the CDR3 is TGTGCCAGCAGTTACTCGAGCTATCCTGGTCAGCCCCAGCATTTT. The encoded protein is CASSYSSYPGQPQHF.

The sample holds a few counts of this clonotype. The rearrangement uses TRBV6-2 or TRBV6-3 and TRBJ2-2; no definite D call. Germline CDR1 is MNHEY and CDR2 is SVGEGT. CDR3 size: 12 residues. The V gene lost 3 bases and the J gene lost 7 bases, with 6 bases spanning the gap. The CDR3 reads CASSYSGGELFF. The DNA for the CDR3 is TGTGCCAGCAGTTATTCCGGCGGGGAGCTGTTTTTT.

This clonotype showed up just a few times. The chain carries TRBV9 and TRBJ1-2; D remains unclear. This CDR3 is 12 amino acids long. Germline loops: CDR1 SGDLS, CDR2 YYNGEE. Trimming shortened V by 6 bases and J by 4 bases, and 10 bases separated the two germline ends. In DNA, the CDR3 is TGTGCCAGCAACATAGCCGTCTATGGCTACACCTTC. Translating it yields CASNIAVYGYTF.